This entry is about one T cell receptor (beta chain). Its binding antigen is unknown. Qualities for individual bases were not recorded, and no much larger clone is one base off. In light of the paper, this sample's time point label describes: baseline before first vaccination. Samples from vaccinated people were obtained from the UK trials COV001 and COV002, which included a single-blind randomized controlled phase 2/3 trial of AZD1222 (ChAdOx1 nCoV-19) in healthy adults. For TCRbeta chain sequencing, PBMC samples were collected from trial participants at day 0 and at day 28 after the second dose. This entry comes from a study of T cell responses to AZD1222 COVID-19 vaccine (dated by TCRdb to about 2021). About the investigation overall: AZD1222 recipients given second doses at about 4 weeks or at about 12 weeks were pooled, since spike-specific TCR depth and breadth were not found to differ between the two schedules. Enrollment into the trials was organized by age into subgroups of 18-55, 56-69 and 70-plus years, and those subgroups contained about 160, 30 and 59 TCR-sequenced participants, respectively. A total of under 250 trial participants underwent TCR sequencing, of whom approximately 200 had received two doses of AZD1222 and about 25 had received two doses of the MenACWY control vaccine. On the study overall, not on this receptor specifically: Most participants were white British and females outnumbered males, and the authors suggested that clonal diversity may have been underestimated. Conclusions about previously exposed vaccinees are limited, since just six or seven AZD1222 recipients were seropositive for SARS-CoV-2 at baseline. In the small 56-69-year group, the increase in depth fell short of significance, most likely because of low power. Because no day 14 peak-response samples were available, repertoires were characterized only after the peak T cell response. The vaccine-associated CD4 TCRs covered the entire spike protein, and the dominant responses fell in regions 160-218 and 743-854. After two AZD1222 doses, spike-specific TCR breadth and depth were significantly higher than at day 0 and than in MenACWY recipients. Nearly half of unique spike-specific TCRs reportedly recognized epitopes outside regions mutated in the B.1.351 and B.1.1.7 variants.

V was cut back by 1 base and J by 12 bases, leaving a gap of 13 bases between them. In the germline V gene, CDR1 corresponds to MGHRA and CDR2 to YSYEKL. The CDR3 covers 13 residues, taking in both the cysteine and the phenylalanine. The CDR3 DNA has 39 bases and is translated from base 1. The CDR3 regions of human TCRbeta chains were analyzed by immunosequencing. Concerning the study's data processing: TCRs in the repertoires were compared against a reference library of SARS-CoV-2-specific TCRs that had been generated with the MIRA antigen-specificity platform. Breadth was defined as the fraction of unique TCRs that were SARS-CoV-2-associated, and depth was defined as the fraction of total T cells that were SARS-CoV-2-associated. Using the MIRA data, each spike-specific TCR was mapped to the spike region that the TCR reacts to and placed in a CD4 or CD8 class. Log10-transformed breadth and depth values were compared by one-way ANOVA with Sidak's multiple comparisons tests. TCRdb retrieved this table from immuneACCESS and kept in-frame rearrangements only. Not all clones are present; in checked studies, unresolved V genes account for under half, and no reason is known for the remainder. V, J and clone size are taken as reported in that table, and D and trimming were inferred from the DNA itself. Recorded for this sample are more than 250,000 clones; over 90% of them occurred a single time. The ten largest clones take up approximately 0.52% of the sample.

The origin of this receptor is an adult in good health. The source material was peripheral blood, sampled on day 0 of AZD1222 vaccination. The chain employs TRBV4-1 and TRBJ2-4, with no reliable assignment of the D segment. CDR3 protein: CASSQVTTSRQYF. The DNA sequence reads TGCGCCAGCAGCCAAGTTACTACGAGCCGTCAGTACTTC.